This paragraph covers one TCR beta chain sequence. The data were obtained in a study of control samples from healthy donors and cancer patients. The J segment lost 6 bases and the V segment lost 4 bases, leaving 6 bases of the junction unmatched. The germline gives CDR1 MDHEN, CDR2 SYDVKM. This CDR3 spans 14 amino acids. The table came from immunoSEQ multiplex PCR; TCRdb's copy has only in-frame clones and leaves some out. In all, the sample yields roughly 200,000 clones. The chain carries TRBV28 and TRBJ1-5, with 7 bases fitting TRBD1. This clonotype originated in a woman younger than 45 in good health. The sequenced material came from blood. This CDR3 is CASSSDRVAQPQHF. The CDR3 DNA sequence: TGTGCCAGCAGTTCAGACAGGGTCGCTCAGCCCCAGCATTTT.